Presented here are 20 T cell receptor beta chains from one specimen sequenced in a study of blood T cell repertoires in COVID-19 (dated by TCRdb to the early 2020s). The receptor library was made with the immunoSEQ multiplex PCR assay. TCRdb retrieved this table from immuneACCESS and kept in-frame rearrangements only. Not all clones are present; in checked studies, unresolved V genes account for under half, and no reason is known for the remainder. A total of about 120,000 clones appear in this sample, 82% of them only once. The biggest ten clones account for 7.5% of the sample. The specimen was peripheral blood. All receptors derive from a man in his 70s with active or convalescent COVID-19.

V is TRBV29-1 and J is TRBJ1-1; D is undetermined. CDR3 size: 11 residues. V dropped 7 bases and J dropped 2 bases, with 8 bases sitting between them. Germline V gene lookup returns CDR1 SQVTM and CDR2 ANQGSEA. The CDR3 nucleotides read TGCAGCGCAACAGCAAACACTGAAGCTTTCTTT. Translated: CSATANTEAFF.

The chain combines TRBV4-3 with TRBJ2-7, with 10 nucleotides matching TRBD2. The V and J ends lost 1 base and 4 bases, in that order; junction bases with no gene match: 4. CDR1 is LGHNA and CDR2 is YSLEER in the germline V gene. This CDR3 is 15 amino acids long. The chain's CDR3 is CASSQGPSGSYEQYF. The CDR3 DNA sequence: TGCGCCAGCAGCCAAGGCCCTAGCGGGAGTTACGAGCAGTACTTC.

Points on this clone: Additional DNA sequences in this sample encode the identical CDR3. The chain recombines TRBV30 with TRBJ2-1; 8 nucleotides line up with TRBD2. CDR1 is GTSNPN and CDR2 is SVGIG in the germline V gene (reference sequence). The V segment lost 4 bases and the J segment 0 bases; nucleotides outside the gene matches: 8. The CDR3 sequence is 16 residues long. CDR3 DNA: TGTGCCTGGACCGGCCAGACTAGCGCCTCCTACAATGAGCAGTTCTTC. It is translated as CAWTGQTSASYNEQFF. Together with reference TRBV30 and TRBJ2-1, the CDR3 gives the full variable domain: SQTIHQWPATLVQPVGSPLSLECTVEGTSNPNLYWYRQAAGRGLQLLFYSVGIGQISSEVPQNLSASRPQDRQFILSSKKLLLSDSGFYLCAWTGQTSASYNEQFFGPGTRLTVL.

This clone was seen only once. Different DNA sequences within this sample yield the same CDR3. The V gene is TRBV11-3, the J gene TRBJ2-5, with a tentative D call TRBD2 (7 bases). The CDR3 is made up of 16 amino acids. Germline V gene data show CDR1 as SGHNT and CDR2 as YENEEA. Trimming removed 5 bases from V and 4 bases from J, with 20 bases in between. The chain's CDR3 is CASSSPGEGGGETQYF. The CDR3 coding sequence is TGTGCCAGCAGCAGCCCGGGGGAGGGGGGTGGAGAGACCCAGTACTTC.

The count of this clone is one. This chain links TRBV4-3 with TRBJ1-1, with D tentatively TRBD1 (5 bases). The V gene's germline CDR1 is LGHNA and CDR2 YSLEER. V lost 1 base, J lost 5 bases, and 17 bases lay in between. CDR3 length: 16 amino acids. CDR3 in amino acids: CASSQGGRLEGTEAFF. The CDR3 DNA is TGCGCCAGCAGCCAAGGGGGCAGACTGGAAGGGACTGAAGCTTTCTTT.

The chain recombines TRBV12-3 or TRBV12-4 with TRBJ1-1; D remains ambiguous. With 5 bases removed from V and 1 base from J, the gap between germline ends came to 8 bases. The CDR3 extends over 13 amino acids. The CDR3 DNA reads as TGTGCCAGCAGTCCCCTACCGAACACTGAAGCTTTCTTT. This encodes CASSPLPNTEAFF.

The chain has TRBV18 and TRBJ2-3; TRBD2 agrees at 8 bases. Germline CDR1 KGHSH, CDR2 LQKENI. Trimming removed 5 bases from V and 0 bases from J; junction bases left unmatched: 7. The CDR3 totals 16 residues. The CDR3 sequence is CASSVSSGTSTDTQYF. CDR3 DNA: TGTGCCAGCTCAGTCAGTAGCGGGACTAGCACAGATACGCAGTATTTT. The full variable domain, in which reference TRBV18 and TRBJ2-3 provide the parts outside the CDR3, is NAGVMQNPRHLVRRRGQEARLRCSPMKGHSHVYWYRQLPEEGLKFMVYLQKENIIDESGMPKERFSAEFPKEGPSILRIQQVVRGDSAAYFCASSVSSGTSTDTQYFGPGTRLTVL.

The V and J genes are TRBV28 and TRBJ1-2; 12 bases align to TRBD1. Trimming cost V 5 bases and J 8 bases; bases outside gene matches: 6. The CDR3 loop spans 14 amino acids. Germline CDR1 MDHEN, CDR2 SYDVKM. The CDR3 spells CASSGGQGARGYTF. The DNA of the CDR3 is TGTGCCAGCAGTGGGGGACAGGGGGCACGGGGCTACACCTTC.

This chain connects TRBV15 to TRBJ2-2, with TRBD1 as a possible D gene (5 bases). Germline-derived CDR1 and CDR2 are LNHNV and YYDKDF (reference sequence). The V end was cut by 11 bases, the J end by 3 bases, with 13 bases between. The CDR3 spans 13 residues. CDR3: CASGAGYTGELFF. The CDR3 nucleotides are TGTGCCTCCGGAGCAGGGTACACCGGGGAGCTGTTTTTT.

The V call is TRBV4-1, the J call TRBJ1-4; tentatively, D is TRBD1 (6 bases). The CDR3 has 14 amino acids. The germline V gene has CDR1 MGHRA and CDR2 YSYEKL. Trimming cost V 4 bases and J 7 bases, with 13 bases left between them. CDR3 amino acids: CASSPGTFGEKLFF. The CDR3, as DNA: TGCGCCAGCAGCCCAGGGACATTCGGTGAAAAACTGTTTTTT.

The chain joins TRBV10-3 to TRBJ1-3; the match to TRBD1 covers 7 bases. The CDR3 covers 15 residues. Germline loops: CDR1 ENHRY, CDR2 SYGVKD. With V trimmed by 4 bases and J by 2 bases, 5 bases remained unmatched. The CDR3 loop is CAISGGTATGNTIYF. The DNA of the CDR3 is TGTGCCATCAGTGGGGGGACAGCAACTGGAAACACCATATATTTT.

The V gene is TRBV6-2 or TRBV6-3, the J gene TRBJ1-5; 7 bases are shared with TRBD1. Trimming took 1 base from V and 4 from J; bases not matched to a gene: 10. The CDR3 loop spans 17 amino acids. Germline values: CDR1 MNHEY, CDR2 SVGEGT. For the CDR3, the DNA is TGTGCCAGCAGTTACTGGTCGACAGGGAAGGGAAATCAGCCCCAGCATTTT. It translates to CASSYWSTGKGNQPQHF.

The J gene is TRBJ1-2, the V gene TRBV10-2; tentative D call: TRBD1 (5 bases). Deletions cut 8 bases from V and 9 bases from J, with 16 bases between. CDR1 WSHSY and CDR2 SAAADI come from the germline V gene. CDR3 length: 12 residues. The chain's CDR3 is CASGVGGGSYTF. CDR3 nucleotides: TGCGCCAGCGGCGTGGGGGGTGGAAGCTACACCTTC.

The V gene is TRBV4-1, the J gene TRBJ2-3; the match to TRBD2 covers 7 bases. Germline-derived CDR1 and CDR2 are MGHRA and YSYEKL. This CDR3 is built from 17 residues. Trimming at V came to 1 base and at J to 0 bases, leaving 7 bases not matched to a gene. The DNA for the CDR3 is TGCGCCAGCAGCCAAGGGTCCGGGGGGAGTAGCACAGATACGCAGTATTTT. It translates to CASSQGSGGSSTDTQYF.

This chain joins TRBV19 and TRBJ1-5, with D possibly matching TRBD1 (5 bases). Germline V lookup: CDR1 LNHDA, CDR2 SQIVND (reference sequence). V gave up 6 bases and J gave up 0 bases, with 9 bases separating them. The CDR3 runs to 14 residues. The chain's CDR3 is CASRSRVSNQPQHF. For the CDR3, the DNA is TGTGCCAGTAGATCCAGGGTTAGCAATCAGCCCCAGCATTTT.

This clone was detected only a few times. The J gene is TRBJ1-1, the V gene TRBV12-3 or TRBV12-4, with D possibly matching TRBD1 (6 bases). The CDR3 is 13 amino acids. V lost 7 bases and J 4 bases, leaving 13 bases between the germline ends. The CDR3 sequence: CASKQGMGTEAFF. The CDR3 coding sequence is TGTGCCAGCAAACAGGGAATGGGCACTGAAGCTTTCTTT.

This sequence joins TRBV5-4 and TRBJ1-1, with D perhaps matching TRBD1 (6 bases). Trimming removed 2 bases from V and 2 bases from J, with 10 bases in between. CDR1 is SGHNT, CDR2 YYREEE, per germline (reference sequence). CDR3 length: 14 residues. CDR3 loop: CASSFKGGNTEAFF. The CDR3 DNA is TGTGCCAGCAGCTTCAAAGGGGGTAACACTGAAGCTTTCTTT.

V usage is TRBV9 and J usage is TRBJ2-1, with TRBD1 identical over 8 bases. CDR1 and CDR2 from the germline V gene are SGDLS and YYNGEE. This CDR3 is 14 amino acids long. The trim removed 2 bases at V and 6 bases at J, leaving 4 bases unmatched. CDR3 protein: CASSVGQGFNEQFF. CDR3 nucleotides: TGTGCCAGCAGCGTCGGACAGGGTTTCAATGAGCAGTTCTTC.

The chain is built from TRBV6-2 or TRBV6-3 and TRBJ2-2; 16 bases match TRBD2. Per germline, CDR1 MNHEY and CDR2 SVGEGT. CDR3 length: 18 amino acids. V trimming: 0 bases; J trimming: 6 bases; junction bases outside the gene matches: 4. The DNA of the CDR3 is TGTGCCAGCAGTTACTCCGGGACTAGCGGGAGGGCCCCCGGGGAGCTGTTTTTT. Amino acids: CASSYSGTSGRAPGELFF.

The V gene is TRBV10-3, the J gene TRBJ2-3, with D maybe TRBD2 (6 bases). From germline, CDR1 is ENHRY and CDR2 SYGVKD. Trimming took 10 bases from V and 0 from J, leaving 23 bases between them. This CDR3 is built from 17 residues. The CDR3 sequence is CATGTREGGTSTDTQYF. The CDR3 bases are TGTGCCACAGGGACTCGAGAAGGTGGAACTAGCACAGATACGCAGTATTTT.